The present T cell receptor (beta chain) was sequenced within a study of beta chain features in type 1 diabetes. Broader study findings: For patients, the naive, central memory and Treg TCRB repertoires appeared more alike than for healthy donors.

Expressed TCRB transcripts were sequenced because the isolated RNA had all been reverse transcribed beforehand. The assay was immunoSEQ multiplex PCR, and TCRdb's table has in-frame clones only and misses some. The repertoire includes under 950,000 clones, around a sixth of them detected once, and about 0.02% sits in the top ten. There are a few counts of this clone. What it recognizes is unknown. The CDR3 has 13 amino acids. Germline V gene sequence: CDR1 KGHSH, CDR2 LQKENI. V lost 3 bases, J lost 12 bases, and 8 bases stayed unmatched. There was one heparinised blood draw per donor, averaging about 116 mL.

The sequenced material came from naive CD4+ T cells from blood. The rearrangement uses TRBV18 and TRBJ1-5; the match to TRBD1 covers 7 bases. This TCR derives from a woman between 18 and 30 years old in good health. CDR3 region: CASSPNRDSGQHF. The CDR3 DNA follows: TGTGCCAGCTCACCGAACCGGGACAGCGGCCAGCATTTT. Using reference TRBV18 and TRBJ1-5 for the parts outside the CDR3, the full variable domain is NAGVMQNPRHLVRRRGQEARLRCSPMKGHSHVYWYRQLPEEGLKFMVYLQKENIIDESGMPKERFSAEFPKEGPSILRIQQVVRGDSAAYFCASSPNRDSGQHFGDGTRLSIL.